These 16 T cell receptor beta chains were sequenced from one sample in a study of identical twins. TCRdb ran MiXCR on the 5' RACE reads and lists one entry per CDR3 protein. The data show under 400,000 distinct CDR3 sequences, approximately 8.8% seen once. The sequenced material came from naive T cells sorted from blood. These receptors all come from a woman aged 45-65 years in good health.

This clonotype was seen a few times. This rearrangement joins TRBV13 to TRBJ2-1; 12 bases are a match to TRBD2. This CDR3 has 14 amino acids. The V gene's germline CDR1 is PRHDT and CDR2 FYEKMQ (reference sequence). Losses at the gene ends were 4 bases for V and 9 bases for J; bases not matched to a gene: 4. The CDR3 spells CASSSGLAGGEQFF. The CDR3 nucleotides read TGTGCCAGCAGCTCGGGACTAGCGGGTGGTGAGCAGTTCTTC.

There are a few counts of this clonotype. V usage is TRBV10-3 and J usage is TRBJ2-7; no firm D call. The CDR3 runs to 15 residues. The germline V gene encodes CDR1 ENHRY and CDR2 SYGVKD. The V end lost 0 bases, the J end lost 6 bases, and 15 bases lay between the germline ends. This CDR3 is CAISESPSGVGEQYV. The DNA for the CDR3 is TGTGCCATCAGTGAGTCCCCGAGTGGAGTGGGCGAGCAGTACGTC.

Many counts were recorded for this clonotype. The chain uses TRBV7-6 and TRBJ2-1, with D unclear. From germline, CDR1 is SGHVS and CDR2 FNYEAQ. The CDR3 extends over 15 amino acids. V lost 6 bases and J lost 0, with 12 bases in between. The CDR3 bases are TGTGCCAGCAGGCCCTTACTGAGCTCCTACAATGAGCAGTTCTTC. Translating it yields CASRPLLSSYNEQFF.

Worth noting for this clonotype: A much larger clonotype is one base distant, so this may be a read error. The V call is TRBV5-1, the J call TRBJ2-7; D tentatively reads TRBD1 or TRBD2 (5 bases each). V was shortened by 3 bases and J by 3 bases, with 13 bases between the two germline ends. CDR3 length: 14 amino acids. Germline V lookup: CDR1 SGHRS, CDR2 YFSETQ. CDR3 nucleotide sequence: TGCGCCAGCAGCTCCGGGACGGAAGTCTACGAGCAGTACTTC. It yields the protein CASSSGTEVYEQYF.

This clonotype was picked up a small number of times. The rearrangement joins TRBV12-3 or TRBV12-4 to TRBJ2-7; 7 nucleotides line up with TRBD2. The CDR3 runs 14 residues. J lost 6 bases, V lost 4 bases, and 9 bases had no gene match. The chain's CDR3 is CASSYHGRGGEQYF. CDR3 nucleotides: TGTGCCAGCAGTTACCATGGGAGGGGAGGCGAGCAGTACTTC.

This clonotype was seen many times. The chain recombines TRBV9 with TRBJ1-3; possible D gene TRBD1, 5 bases. The CDR3 has 13 amino acids. In germline, CDR1 is SGDLS, CDR2 YYNGEE. V was trimmed by 3 bases and J by 9 bases, leaving 13 bases between them. The CDR3 DNA reads as TGTGCCAGCAGCGACTCCTTGGGGGGCACCATATATTTT. Translating gives CASSDSLGGTIYF.

The chain has TRBV5-1 and TRBJ2-3, with 8 bases that match TRBD2. V lost 3 bases and J lost 2; bases outside the gene matches: 5. Looked up from germline, CDR1 is SGHRS and CDR2 is YFSETQ. This CDR3 has 15 residues. The CDR3 bases are TGCGCCAGCAGCTACTCGACTAGCGCCACAGATACGCAGTATTTT. It specifies CASSYSTSATDTQYF.

This clonotype occurred a few times. The J gene is TRBJ2-7, the V gene TRBV2; the D gene is possibly TRBD2 (7 bases). From germline, CDR1 is SNHLY and CDR2 FYNNEI. This CDR3 region has 11 residues. The CDR3: CASSPGRGFPV. The CDR3 DNA is TGTGCCAGCAGTCCAGGGAGGGGGTTCCCAGTC.

This clonotype was observed at least ten times. This chain joins TRBV20-1 and TRBJ2-3, with no clear D. CDR1 is DFQATT and CDR2 is SNEGSKA in the germline V gene (reference sequence). The CDR3 contains 12 residues. The V gene lost 3 bases and the J gene lost 2 bases, with 6 bases spanning the gap. The CDR3 region has the DNA TGCAGTGCTAGCCGGTACACAGATACGCAGTATTTT. This gives the protein CSASRYTDTQYF.

The chain carries TRBV27 and TRBJ2-5, with 12 bases identical to TRBD1. This CDR3 is 18 amino acids long. The J segment lost 4 bases and the V segment lost 3 bases, leaving 12 bases of the junction unmatched. From germline, CDR1 is MNHEY and CDR2 SMNVEV (reference sequence). The DNA of the CDR3 is TGTGCCAGCAGTTTCGCCGGGACAGGGGGCGTCCTTCCAGAGACCCAGTACTTC. It yields the protein CASSFAGTGGVLPETQYF.

J is TRBJ2-1 and V is TRBV3-1; a weak D match, TRBD2 (5 bases). V gave up 3 bases and J gave up 6 bases, with 18 bases separating them. The CDR3 spans 16 residues. CDR1 is LGHDT, CDR2 YNNKEL, per germline (reference sequence). CDR3 sequence (DNA): TGTGCCAGCAGCCATTCGTTCGGGGAAGGTGGCAATGAGCAGTTCTTC. Protein sequence: CASSHSFGEGGNEQFF.

This clonotype occurred a few times. V is TRBV12-3 or TRBV12-4 and J is TRBJ2-2; D might be TRBD1 or TRBD2, each matching 6 bases. Trimming took off 7 bases at V and 5 bases at J, with 17 bases between the two ends. CDR3 size: 15 residues. CDR3 sequence (DNA): TGTGCCAGCAACTACGGGGGCTCAGGGACCGGGGAGCTGTTTTTT. Translation gives CASNYGGSGTGELFF.

V is TRBV12-3 or TRBV12-4 and J is TRBJ1-1, with a tentative D call TRBD1 (6 bases). V was shortened by 4 bases and J by 12 bases, with 21 bases between the two germline ends. This CDR3 spans 14 amino acids. The CDR3 coding sequence is TGTGCCAGCAGTTCCCTAGTGGGGGGCGCATCTACTTTCTTT. This codes for CASSSLVGGASTFF.

V is TRBV2 and J is TRBJ2-5, with a tentative D call TRBD2 (6 bases). V was trimmed by 8 bases and J by 2 bases, leaving 12 bases between them. The CDR3 consists of 13 residues. Germline loops: CDR1 SNHLY, CDR2 FYNNEI. CDR3 nucleotide sequence: TGTGCCAGCCGGGGCGGGGCTCAAGAGACCCAGTACTTC. Its translation is CASRGGAQETQYF.

This clonotype was observed at least ten times. The chain couples TRBV6-5 to TRBJ2-1; TRBD2 aligns across 9 bases. The CDR3 is 17 amino acids. The ends lost 0 bases at V and 3 bases at J; junction bases unmatched: 6. Per the germline V gene, CDR1 is MNHEY and CDR2 is SVGAGI. CDR3 DNA sequence: TGTGCCAGCAGTTACTCCCCGACTAGCGGCCTCTACAATGAGCAGTTCTTC. Translation gives CASSYSPTSGLYNEQFF.

This clonotype was seen ten or more times. This rearrangement joins TRBV7-9 to TRBJ2-6; D unresolved. The V gene's germline CDR1 is SEHNR and CDR2 FQNEAQ (reference sequence). This CDR3 is 13 amino acids long. Trimming removed 5 bases from V and 3 bases from J, with 5 bases in between. In DNA form, the CDR3 reads TGTGCCAGCAGCGTTCTTGGGGCCAACGTCCTGACTTTC. It codes for CASSVLGANVLTF.